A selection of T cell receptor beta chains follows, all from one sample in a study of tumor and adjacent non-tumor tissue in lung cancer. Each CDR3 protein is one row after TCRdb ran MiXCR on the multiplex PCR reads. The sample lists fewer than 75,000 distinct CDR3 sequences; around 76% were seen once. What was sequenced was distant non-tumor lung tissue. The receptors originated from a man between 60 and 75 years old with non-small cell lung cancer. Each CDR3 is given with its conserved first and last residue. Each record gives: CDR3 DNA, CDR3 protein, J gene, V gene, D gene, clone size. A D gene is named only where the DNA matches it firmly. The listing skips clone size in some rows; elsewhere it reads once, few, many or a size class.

DNA: TGTGCCAGCAGTTTGGCCGGGACAGGGGGCATTGAGTACTTC; CDR3: CASSLAGTGGIEYF; J: TRBJ2-4; V: TRBV5-4; D: TRBD1; size: .
DNA: TGTGCCGGCGGCCAAACCGGGACAGGCGAGCAGCCCCAGCATTTT; CDR3: CAGGQTGTGEQPQHF; J: TRBJ1-5; V: TRBV4-2; D: TRBD1; size: .
DNA: TGTACCAGCAACCGAGGGGGGGGAATCAAAAACATTCACTACTTC; CDR3: CTSNRGGGIKNIHYF; J: TRBJ2-4; V: TRBV28; D: .; size: .
DNA: TGTGCCAGCACCCTTCGTTTCCCAGGGTCCACTGAAGCTTTCTTT; CDR3: CASTLRFPGSTEAFF; J: TRBJ1-1; V: TRBV6-1; D: .; size: many
DNA: TGTGCCAGCAGGTCTAGCGGGGACAATGAGCAGTTCTTC; CDR3: CASRSSGDNEQFF; J: TRBJ2-1; V: TRBV28; D: TRBD2; size: many
DNA: TGCGCCAGCAGTCTAAGACTAACGGAGCACAGATACGCAGTATTT; CDR3: CASSLRLTEHRYAVF; J: TRBJ2-3; V: TRBV23-1; D: .; size: .
DNA: TGTGCCAGCAGTACTAGCGGTGTCTACAATGAGCAGTTCTTT; CDR3: CASSTSGVYNEQFF; J: TRBJ2-1; V: TRBV28; D: TRBD2; size: .
DNA: TGTACCAGCAGTTACACTAGCGGGAGCTCAGATACGCGGTATTTT; CDR3: CTSSYTSGSSDTRYF; J: TRBJ2-3; V: TRBV6-2/TRBV6-3; D: TRBD2; size: .
DNA: TGTGCCAACAGTTACCTTCAGCCCAATACCTACGAGCGGTACTTC; CDR3: CANSYLQPNTYERYF; J: TRBJ2-7; V: TRBV6-6; D: .; size: .
DNA: TGTGCCAGCTCACCGCTCGGGAGTAAGGGCCATGAGCAGTTCTTC; CDR3: CASSPLGSKGHEQFF; J: TRBJ2-1; V: TRBV18; D: .; size: .
DNA: TGTGCCAACAGCTTATCCGGGGAGTCCTACGAGCAGTTGTTC; CDR3: CANSLSGESYEQLF; J: TRBJ2-7; V: TRBV5-6; D: .; size: .
DNA: TGTGCCAGCAGCGAAACGTTGACCCAGTACTTT; CDR3: CASSETLTQYF; J: TRBJ2-5; V: TRBV6-5; D: .; size: .
DNA: TGTGCCAGCAGCTTAGACGGACCCCAAGAGACCCAGTACTTC; CDR3: CASSLDGPQETQYF; J: TRBJ2-5; V: TRBV7-9; D: .; size: many
DNA: TGTACCACCAGTCCTAGCGGTGCCTACAATGAACAGTTCTTC; CDR3: CTTSPSGAYNEQFF; J: TRBJ2-1; V: TRBV28; D: TRBD2; size: .
DNA: TGCGCCAGCACCAATCTAGCGGGATGGCCCAATGAGCAGCTCTTC; CDR3: CASTNLAGWPNEQLF; J: TRBJ2-1; V: TRBV10-2; D: TRBD2; size: .
DNA: TGTGTCAGCAGTTGGGGCCTCGGGGGTCCGGGGGGCTACACCTTT; CDR3: CVSSWGLGGPGGYTF; J: TRBJ1-2; V: TRBV6-5; D: .; size: once
DNA: TGTGTCACCGTGAGCGGGAACGAAAACATTCAGTACTTC; CDR3: CVTVSGNENIQYF; J: TRBJ2-4; V: TRBV24-1; D: TRBD2; size: .
DNA: TGTGCCAGCGGCTCTGACAGGGGGGCGTCTGGGGCCAACAGCCTGACTTTC; CDR3: CASGSDRGASGANSLTF; J: TRBJ2-6; V: TRBV5-4; D: TRBD1; size: once
DNA: .; CDR3: CASSTSTGNIEAFF; J: TRBJ1-1; V: TRBV6-5; D: .; size: .
DNA: TGCAGCGTCGTCGGGGACAACCTTTCCTATGGCTACACCTTC; CDR3: CSVVGDNLSYGYTF; J: TRBJ1-2; V: TRBV29-1; D: .; size: .
DNA: TGTGCCAGCAGTGAAACAGGGTCCTCCTACGAGCAGTACTTC; CDR3: CASSETGSSYEQYF; J: TRBJ2-7; V: TRBV2; D: .; size: many
DNA: TGTGCCATCAGAGAACATGGGACTAGCGGGAGGGACCCTGAGGCCAACGTCCTGACTTTC; CDR3: CAIREHGTSGRDPEANVLTF; J: TRBJ2-6; V: TRBV10-3; D: TRBD2; size: .
DNA: TGTGCTAGCAGTCGCGACAGGGGCCTCATTCAGCCCCAGCATTTT; CDR3: CASSRDRGLIQPQHF; J: TRBJ1-5; V: TRBV12-3/TRBV12-4; D: TRBD1; size: .
DNA: TGCTCCAGCAGCTCTGCCATAAACACCGGGGAGCTGTTATTT; CDR3: CSSSSAINTGELLF; J: TRBJ2-2; V: TRBV4-1; D: .; size: .
DNA: TGTGCCAGAACATGGGGGGGGAGCTACAATGAGCAGTTCTTC; CDR3: CARTWGGSYNEQFF; J: TRBJ2-1; V: TRBV5-4; D: TRBD2; size: .
DNA: TGCAGTGCTAGAGTAGCGGGAGATGGCAATGAGCAATTCTTC; CDR3: CSARVAGDGNEQFF; J: TRBJ2-1; V: TRBV20-1; D: TRBD2; size: .
DNA: TGTGCCACCAGTGAAGCTAGCGAGAGCCTCGAAGAGACCCAGTACTTC; CDR3: CATSEASESLEETQYF; J: TRBJ2-5; V: TRBV24-1; D: .; size: .
DNA: TGTGCCAGCAGCTTAGCCCAGGGGGGCCCTGGGGCCAACGTCCTGACTTTC; CDR3: CASSLAQGGPGANVLTF; J: TRBJ2-6; V: TRBV7-9; D: .; size: .
DNA: TGTGCAAGCAGCTTACTGCGGGACACAGATACGCAGTATTTT; CDR3: CASSLLRDTDTQYF; J: TRBJ2-3; V: TRBV13; D: .; size: .
DNA: TGTGCTAGCTGCCAAGAAGGGAGGGCCTACGAACAGTACTTC; CDR3: CASCQEGRAYEQYF; J: TRBJ2-7; V: TRBV4-2; D: TRBD2; size: .
DNA: TGTGCCAGCAGCTTACGCTGCTTGCGGGACCTCATCGAGACCCAGTACTTC; CDR3: CASSLRCLRDLIETQYF; J: TRBJ2-5; V: TRBV7-2; D: .; size: .
DNA: TGTGCCAGCAGCTTTCAGACTAGCGCCGCCTACGAGCAATACTTC; CDR3: CASSFQTSAAYEQYF; J: TRBJ2-7; V: TRBV28; D: TRBD2; size: .